The sequence of this T cell receptor beta chain was determined in a study of CD8 T cells in ankylosing spondylitis. To note about this clonotype: Antigen specificity is unknown.

With molecular barcodes, quantitative 5'-RACE was used to make the TCR beta libraries. TCRdb called the 5' RACE reads again in MiXCR, with one record for every CDR3 protein. The sample carries 230,000 or so distinct CDR3 sequences, around 25% recorded once. Study conclusions and caveats: Roughly eight highly homologous variants made up a TCR beta motif that seemed to typify ankylosing spondylitis blood. Reported data indicate significant enrichment of disease-linked clones within matched ankylosing spondylitis synovial fluid.

The CDR3 totals 15 residues. Germline V lookup: CDR1 SGHTA, CDR2 FQGNSA. Trimming shortened V by 5 bases and J by 0 bases, and 14 bases separated the two germline ends. Sample: blood, either unsorted or a sorted T cell fraction (not recorded which). The sequence came from a male donor with ankylosing spondylitis or in good health (not recorded which). J is TRBJ2-7 and V is TRBV7-2, with D possibly matching TRBD2 (6 bases). The CDR3 nucleotides are TGTGCCAGCAGCCCTCGGGGGTGGAGCTCCTACGAGCAGTACTTC. Its protein is CASSPRGWSSYEQYF.